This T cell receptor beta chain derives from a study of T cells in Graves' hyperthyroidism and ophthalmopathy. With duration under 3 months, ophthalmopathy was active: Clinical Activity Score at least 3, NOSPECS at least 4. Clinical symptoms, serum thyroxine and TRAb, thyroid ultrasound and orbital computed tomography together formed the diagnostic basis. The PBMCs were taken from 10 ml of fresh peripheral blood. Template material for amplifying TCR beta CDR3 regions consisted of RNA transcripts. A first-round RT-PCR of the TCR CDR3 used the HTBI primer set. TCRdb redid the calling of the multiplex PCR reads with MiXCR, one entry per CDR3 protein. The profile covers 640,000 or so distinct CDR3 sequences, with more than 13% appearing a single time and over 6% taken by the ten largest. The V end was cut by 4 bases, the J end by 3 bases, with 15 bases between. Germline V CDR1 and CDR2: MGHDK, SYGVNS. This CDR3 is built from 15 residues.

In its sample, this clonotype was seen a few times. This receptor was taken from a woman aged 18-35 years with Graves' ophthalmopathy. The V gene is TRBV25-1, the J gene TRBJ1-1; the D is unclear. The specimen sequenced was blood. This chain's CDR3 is CASSGASLGDTEAFF. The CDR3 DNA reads TGTGCCAGCAGTGGGGCGAGCCTTGGGGACACTGAAGCTTTCTTT.